The 11 T cell receptor beta chains below were found in one sample sequenced in a study of T cells in Graves' hyperthyroidism and ophthalmopathy. Amplification yielded TCR beta CDR3 regions, with RNA transcripts as the source. The HTBI set primed first-round TCR CDR3 RT-PCR. TCRdb re-called the multiplex PCR reads through MiXCR, storing one row per CDR3 protein. The sample has about 350,000 distinct CDR3 sequences; around 15% are singletons. The sequencing input was blood. These receptors were taken from a woman aged 60 to 75 with Graves' ophthalmopathy.

The chain is built from TRBV5-4 and TRBJ2-1, with D maybe TRBD2 (5 bases). The CDR3 extends over 12 amino acids. Trimming took off 1 base at V and 9 bases at J, with 8 bases between the two ends. Per germline, CDR1 SGHNT and CDR2 YYREEE (reference sequence). CDR3 coding DNA: TGTGCCAGCAGCTTGTTTGGACTTGAGCAGTTCTTC. Its translation is CASSLFGLEQFF.

Many counts were recorded for this clonotype. V is TRBV29-1 and J is TRBJ1-5; tentative D call: TRBD1 (5 bases). With 6 bases removed from V and 3 bases from J, the gap between germline ends came to 15 bases. The CDR3 is 14 residues long. Germline CDR1 is SQVTM and CDR2 is ANQGSEA. DNA of the CDR3: TGCAGCGTCATCGACAGTGGTTACAATCAGCCCCAGCATTTT. Translation gives CSVIDSGYNQPQHF.

This clonotype was detected ten times or more. V is TRBV6-5 and J is TRBJ2-1; D not certain. The germline V gene has CDR1 MNHEY and CDR2 SVGAGI. The CDR3 spans 15 residues. The V end lost 2 bases, the J end lost 4 bases, and 12 bases lay between the germline ends. The DNA of the CDR3 is TGTGCCAGCAGTTACACCATGGACGGATACAATGAGCAGTTCTTC. Residues: CASSYTMDGYNEQFF.

J is TRBJ2-7 and V is TRBV24-1, with 8 bases aligning to TRBD2. The germline V gene has CDR1 KGHDR and CDR2 SFDVKD. The CDR3 has 11 residues. Unmatched junction bases numbered 4, after V lost 9 bases and J lost 7 bases. The CDR3 loop reads CATRGLGEQYF. The CDR3 DNA is TGTGCCACCCGGGGACTAGGGGAGCAGTACTTC.

The genes are TRBV9 and TRBJ2-7; 9 nucleotides align to TRBD2. CDR3 size: 14 residues. V shed 3 bases and J 6 bases; nucleotides not matched to a gene: 7. CDR1 and CDR2 (germline): SGDLS, YYNGEE. The DNA of the CDR3 is TGTGCCAGCAGCGAACTAGCGGGCCGGGGCGAGCAGTACTTC. It specifies CASSELAGRGEQYF.

The sample holds many counts of this clonotype. V and J are TRBV20-1 and TRBJ2-1, with D uncertain. V was clipped by 3 bases and J by 6 bases, with 9 bases between them. CDR1 DFQATT and CDR2 SNEGSKA come from the germline V gene (reference sequence). The CDR3 covers 12 residues. Written as DNA, the CDR3 is TGCAGTGCTAGCCCCCTAGGCAATGAGCAGTTCTTC. Protein: CSASPLGNEQFF.

This clonotype was detected ten times or more. The chain is built from TRBV3-1 and TRBJ1-1; the D gene is possibly TRBD1 (5 bases). The ends were cut back, 3 bases at V and 4 bases at J, with 15 bases in the middle. This CDR3 region has 15 residues. The germline V gene encodes CDR1 LGHDT and CDR2 YNNKEL (reference sequence). CDR3 sequence (DNA): TGTGCCAGCAGCCATCAAGAGCGGGGCATCACTGAAGCTTTCTTT. It specifies CASSHQERGITEAFF.

Only a few counts were recorded for this clonotype. V usage is TRBV3-1 and J usage is TRBJ2-5; 11 bases agree with TRBD2. The germline V gene encodes CDR1 LGHDT and CDR2 YNNKEL (reference sequence). CDR3 length: 16 amino acids. The V segment lost 5 bases and the J segment 2 bases; nucleotides outside the gene matches: 7. Here the CDR3 reads CASSSRTSGRQETQYF. CDR3 DNA: TGTGCCAGCAGCTCACGGACTAGCGGGCGTCAAGAGACCCAGTACTTC.

This clonotype was detected only a few times. The chain links TRBV29-1 to TRBJ2-2, with TRBD2 identical over 11 bases. V shed 6 bases and J 1 base; nucleotides not matched to a gene: 4. Germline-derived CDR1 and CDR2 are SQVTM and ANQGSEA. The CDR3 is made up of 15 amino acids. CDR3 in amino acids: CSVLLAGVNTGELFF. CDR3 DNA: TGCAGCGTCCTACTAGCGGGAGTGAACACCGGGGAGCTGTTTTTT.

This clonotype has a count of ten or more. This rearrangement joins TRBV6-1 to TRBJ2-1; 11 bases are shared with TRBD2. The CDR3 runs 17 residues. V shed 5 bases and J 9 bases; nucleotides not matched to a gene: 15. CDR1 and CDR2 (germline): MNHNS, SASEGT. CDR3 amino acids: CASSFPMASGRQGEQFF. The CDR3 bases are TGTGCCAGCAGTTTTCCCATGGCTAGCGGGAGGCAGGGTGAGCAGTTCTTC.

This clonotype was found many times. The V and J genes are TRBV2 and TRBJ1-6; TRBD1 agrees at 9 bases. Germline V gene lookup returns CDR1 SNHLY and CDR2 FYNNEI. This CDR3 has 14 residues. The trim removed 8 bases at V and 8 bases at J, leaving 7 bases unmatched. The CDR3 protein is CASLPTGGYSPLHF. CDR3 sequence (DNA): TGTGCCAGCCTACCGACAGGGGGTTATTCACCCCTCCACTTT.